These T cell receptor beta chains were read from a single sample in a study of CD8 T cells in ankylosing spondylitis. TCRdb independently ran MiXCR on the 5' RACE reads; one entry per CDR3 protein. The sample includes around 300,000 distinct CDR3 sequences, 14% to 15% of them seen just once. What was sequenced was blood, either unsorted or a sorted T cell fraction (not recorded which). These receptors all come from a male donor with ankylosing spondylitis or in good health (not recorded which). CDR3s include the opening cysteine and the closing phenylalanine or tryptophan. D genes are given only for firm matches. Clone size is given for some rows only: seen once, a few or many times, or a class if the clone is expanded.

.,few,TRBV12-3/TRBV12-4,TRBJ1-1,TGTGCCAGCAGTCACAGGGTGCCGTACACTGAAGCTTTCTTT,CASSHRVPYTEAFF
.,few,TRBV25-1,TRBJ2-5,TGTGCCAGCAGTGAATATCCTGGGCGTGAGACCCAGTACTTC,CASSEYPGRETQYF
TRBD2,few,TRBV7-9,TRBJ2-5,TGTGCCAGCAGCCCTTGGGCTAGCGGGAGGCAAGAGACCCAGTACTTC,CASSPWASGRQETQYF
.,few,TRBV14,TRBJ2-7,TGTGCCAGCAGCCAGCAGGGCGTCTACGAGCAGTACTTC,CASSQQGVYEQYF
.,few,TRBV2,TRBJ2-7,TGTGCCAGCTGGACCCGCGGTCGGTACGAGCAGTACTTC,CASWTRGRYEQYF
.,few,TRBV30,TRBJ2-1,TGTGCCTGGAGACGCTCAGGGTCGGGCTCCTACAATGAGCAGTTCTTC,CAWRRSGSGSYNEQFF
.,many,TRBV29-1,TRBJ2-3,TGCAGCGTTGAAGATCTTGGGACATCCACAGATACGCAGTATTTT,CSVEDLGTSTDTQYF
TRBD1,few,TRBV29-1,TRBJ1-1,TGCAGCGTAGTGACAGGGGGTTACACTGAAGCTTTCTTT,CSVVTGGYTEAFF
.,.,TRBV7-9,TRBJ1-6,TGTGCCAGCGGGGCCGCTGATGGTTCACCCCTCCACTTT,CASGAADGSPLHF
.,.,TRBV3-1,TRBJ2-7,TGTGCCAGCAGCCAAGTTCGGCCGGGGGCGAGGGAGCAGTACTTC,CASSQVRPGAREQYF
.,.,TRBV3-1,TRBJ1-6,TGTGCCAGCAGGCCGACAGGAGCTAATTCACCCCTCCACTTT,CASRPTGANSPLHF
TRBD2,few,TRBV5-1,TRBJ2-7,TGCGCCAGCAGCTTGGCTCGGGAGGGCTACGAGCAGTACTTC,CASSLAREGYEQYF
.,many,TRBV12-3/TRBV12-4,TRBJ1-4,TGTGCCAGCAGTTTAGCTGGGGGCTCGAGAGAAAAACTGTTTTTT,CASSLAGGSREKLFF
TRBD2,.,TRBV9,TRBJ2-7,TGTGCCAGCAGCGTATCTCCCAGCGGGAGGGCAAGTCCCGAGCAGTACTTC,CASSVSPSGRASPEQYF
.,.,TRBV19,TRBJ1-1,TGTGCCAGTAGTATGAAGGAGGAGAGTGGGGCTTTCTTT,CASSMKEESGAFF